One and the same sample provided the 21 T cell receptor beta chains below, sequenced in a study of tumor-infiltrating lymphocytes in primary liver carcinoma. Making TCR beta cDNA involved roughly 500 ng total RNA and a constant-region primer. Slightly modified ARM-PCR, run as three nested multiplex PCR rounds, produced the TCR beta libraries. In the first two PCR rounds, TRBV1-TRBV30 forward primers were paired with a C-beta reverse primer, and each round lasted approximately 9 cycles. TCRdb reprocessed the multiplex PCR reads with MiXCR, giving one entry per CDR3 protein. The data show about 100,000 distinct CDR3 sequences, with more than 65% seen just once and 9% to 15% held by the top ten. Investigators took RNA and DNA out together from roughly 21-30 mg of unsorted bulk tissue. Sequenced sample: liver tumor tissue from sampling region 2. As to subset: tumor region T2, inferior pole. The receptors were gathered from a woman aged 55-69 years with primary liver carcinoma and hepatitis B virus infection.

This clonotype is a singleton in its sample. An end of the junction differs from the germline gene, which may be a read error. The genes are TRBV29-1 and TRBJ2-7, with D perhaps TRBD2 (6 bases). From germline, CDR1 is SQVTM and CDR2 ANQGSEA. The CDR3 covers 13 residues. The CDR3 bases are TGTAGCGTGCGGGAAAATTTGGCATACGAGCATTACTTC. Translated: CSVRENLAYEHYF.

The genes are TRBV7-6 and TRBJ1-1; D gene unclear. V lost 5 bases and J 0 bases, leaving 10 bases between the germline ends. Germline values: CDR1 SGHVS, CDR2 FNYEAQ. This CDR3 has 14 amino acids. DNA for the CDR3: TGTGCCAGCAGCACCGTTGACATGAACACTGAAGCTTTCTTT. It encodes CASSTVDMNTEAFF.

This chain uses TRBV29-1 with TRBJ2-3; TRBD1 agrees at 8 bases. The CDR3 sequence is 14 residues long. V shed 7 bases and J 3 bases; nucleotides not matched to a gene: 9. CDR1 and CDR2 from the germline V gene are SQVTM and ANQGSEA. In DNA form, the CDR3 reads TGCAGCGCTAGACAGGGGTTAAAAACAGATACGCAGTATTTT. Residues: CSARQGLKTDTQYF.

As to this clonotype: No conserved phenylalanine or tryptophan is present at the end of the CDR3, so a read error is the likely explanation. The chain has TRBV5-4 and TRBJ2-5; 7 bases match TRBD1. The CDR3 runs 16 residues. Germline V gene sequence: CDR1 SGHNT, CDR2 YYREEE (reference sequence). CDR3 region: CSSSPGQTPSSETQYL. CDR3 nucleotides: TGTTCCAGCAGCCCGGGACAGACACCTTCAAGTGAGACCCAGTACCTC.

The chain recombines TRBV11-2 with TRBJ2-1, with D unclear. Germline CDR1 reads SGHAT; CDR2 reads FQNNGV. V gave up 5 bases and J gave up 11 bases, with 19 bases separating them. This CDR3 comprises 14 residues. The CDR3 sequence is CASSPELEKNKQFF. The CDR3 bases are TGTGCCAGCAGCCCAGAATTGGAGAAGAATAAGCAGTTCTTC.

On this clonotype: One end of the junction fails to match germline, which may point to a read error. This rearrangement joins TRBV29-1 to TRBJ1-1; D call uncertain. Per the germline V gene, CDR1 is SQVTM and CDR2 is ANQGSEA. The length of the CDR3 is 18 residues. The CDR3 reads CSVEDLLVYSHRNTEAFF. The CDR3 nucleotides are TGCAGTGTTGAAGATCTTCTGGTATATAGCCACAGGAACACTGAAGCTTTCTTT.

In the case of this clonotype: One junction end does not reproduce the germline sequence, and a read error may be involved. The rearrangement links TRBV11-2 to TRBJ2-1; 10 nucleotides align to TRBD2. Germline CDR1 is SGHAT and CDR2 is FQNNGV. The CDR3 runs 15 residues. CDR3 sequence (DNA): TGTGCCAGGGGCTTAGGAACTAGCGGGAAGCTTGAGCAATTCTTC. Residues: CARGLGTSGKLEQFF.

With regard to this clonotype: An end of the junction differs from the germline gene, which may be a read error. The chain combines TRBV28 with TRBJ2-2, with D possibly matching TRBD2 (5 bases). The CDR3 has 13 amino acids. Germline CDR1 is MDHEN and CDR2 is SYDVKM. The CDR3 DNA reads as TGTGCCAGCATGCACACGAACACCGGGGAGCTGTCTTTT. Translated, it gives CASMHTNTGELSF.

As regards this clonotype: A much larger clone sits a single nucleotide away, making a read error possible. The CDR3 ends on some other residue instead of the conserved phenylalanine or tryptophan, so this is likely a read error. The V gene is TRBV5-4, the J gene TRBJ2-3, with D maybe TRBD2 (6 bases). Germline values: CDR1 SGHNT, CDR2 YYREEE (reference sequence). This CDR3 is 17 amino acids long. Trimming left V 4 bases short and J 2 bases short, with 20 bases between. The CDR3 reads CASSTLFGSGYTDTQYS. CDR3 nucleotides: TGTGCCAGCAGCACACTCTTTGGTAGCGGATACACAGATACGCAGTATTCT.

A word on this clonotype: A much more abundant neighbour one base away suggests this may be a read error. The V gene is TRBV7-9, the J gene TRBJ2-5, with TRBD2 as a possible D gene (6 bases). Trimming took off 8 bases at V and 7 bases at J, with 8 bases between the two ends. CDR3 length: 10 amino acids. Germline assignment: CDR1 SEHNR and CDR2 FQNEAQ (reference sequence). In DNA, the CDR3 is TGTGCCAGCGGGGGAGGGACCCAGTACTTC. The encoded protein is CASGGGTQYF.

For this clonotype: This could be a read error, since a much larger clone is one nucleotide away. The chain links TRBV7-8 to TRBJ2-5; no clear D gene. CDR3 size: 14 residues. V was trimmed by 3 bases and J by 1 base, leaving 9 bases between them. Germline CDR1 reads SGHVS; CDR2 reads FQNEAQ. The CDR3 DNA follows: TGTGCCAGCAGCTTCCGGAAGGCCCAAGAGACCCAGTACTTC. This sequence encodes CASSFRKAQETQYF.

Points on this clonotype: A read error may account for a junction end that differs from germline. The chain employs TRBV6-2 or TRBV6-3 and TRBJ2-1; 7 nucleotides agree with TRBD2. Germline V lookup: CDR1 MNHEY, CDR2 SVGEGT. This CDR3 is built from 15 residues. CDR3 in amino acids: CANSYDGGRSNEQFF. DNA of the CDR3: TGTGCCAACAGTTACGATGGCGGGAGATCGAATGAGCAGTTCTTC.

This chain joins TRBV20-1 and TRBJ2-1; weak D call: TRBD2 (6 bases). Trimming took 0 bases from V and 3 from J, leaving 12 bases between them. CDR1 DFQATT and CDR2 SNEGSKA come from the germline V gene (reference sequence). This CDR3 comprises 15 residues. CDR3 coding DNA: TGCAGTGCTAGAGATACGAGGGGAGGCTACAATGAGCAGTTCTTC. It is translated as CSARDTRGGYNEQFF.

CDR3 DNA: TGTGCCAGCACCCCGAACGAGGAAGGCCACACCTTC. Translated, it gives CASTPNEEGHTF. This chain joins TRBV6-6 and TRBJ1-2; D is unclear. The CDR3 extends over 12 amino acids. Germline values: CDR1 MNHNY, CDR2 SVGAGI (reference sequence). V was trimmed by 7 bases and J by 12 bases, leaving 18 bases between them.

This clonotype was picked up one time. A much larger clonotype is one base distant, so this may be a read error. The chain uses TRBV14 and TRBJ2-2; no clear D gene. CDR3 length: 14 amino acids. Germline CDR1 is SGHDN and CDR2 is FVKESK. For the CDR3, the DNA is TGTGCCAACAGCCGAGCCCTGAACACCGGGGAGCTGTTTTTT. It translates to CANSRALNTGELFF.

With respect to this clonotype: Relative to the germline gene, one junction end is altered; a read error may explain this. The chain carries TRBV5-1 and TRBJ2-5; 7 positions match TRBD2. Looked up from germline, CDR1 is SGHRS and CDR2 is YFSETQ. The CDR3 covers 16 residues. The CDR3 bases are TGCGCCAGCAGCTGGGAGGGGAGATGGGCACAAGTGACCCAGTACTTC. It specifies CASSWEGRWAQVTQYF.

Details on this clonotype: Compared with germline, one end of the junction differs, possibly owing to a read error. This chain joins TRBV12-3 or TRBV12-4 and TRBJ2-1, with a possible D match to TRBD1 (6 bases). The CDR3 is made up of 13 amino acids. This chain's CDR3 is CASIQTGYNEQLF. The CDR3 DNA is TGTGCCAGCATTCAGACAGGCTACAATGAGCAGCTCTTC.

Note on this clonotype: A much larger clone differs by one base, so this may be a read error. V gene TRBV7-8 combines with J gene TRBJ1-2; D unresolved. V lost 0 bases to trimming and J lost 4 bases, with 9 bases between them. Per germline, CDR1 SGHVS and CDR2 FQNEAQ. The CDR3 is 14 residues long. This CDR3 reads CASSLATVRYGYTF. The DNA of the CDR3 is TGTGCCAGCAGCTTAGCCACAGTGCGCTATGGCTACACCTTC. The full variable domain, its missing parts supplied by reference TRBV7-8 and TRBJ1-2, is GAGVSQSPRYKVAKRGQDVALRCDPISGHVSLFWYQQALGQGPEFLTYFQNEAQLDKSGLPSDRFFAERPEGSVSTLKIQRTQQEDSAVYLCASSLATVRYGYTFGSGTRLTVV.

This clonotype was seen only a few times. The V call is TRBV20-1, the J call TRBJ1-2; 7 bases match TRBD1. CDR3 length equals 16 residues. Germline CDR1 DFQATT, CDR2 SNEGSKA (reference sequence). V was pared by 2 bases and J by 2 bases, with 11 bases of the junction left unmatched. CDR3 DNA sequence: TGCAGTGCTAGAAGAACCGGGACAGTCCTGAACTATGGCTACACCTTC. It codes for CSARRTGTVLNYGYTF.

Comments on this clonotype: An end of the junction differs from the germline gene, which may be a read error. The chain employs TRBV6-6 and TRBJ1-1; D gene ambiguous. CDR1 and CDR2 (germline): MNHNY, SVGAGI (reference sequence). CDR3 length equals 16 residues. CDR3 loop: CTSPPVRLWVNTEAFF. CDR3 nucleotides: TGTACCAGCCCCCCCGTTCGTCTGTGGGTGAACACTGAAGCTTTCTTT.

This clonotype occurred many times. The chain uses TRBV5-6 and TRBJ2-5; 7 positions agree with TRBD1. V lost 4 bases, J lost 4 bases, and 4 bases stayed unmatched. The CDR3 loop spans 13 amino acids. Germline assignment: CDR1 SGHDT and CDR2 YYEEEE. In DNA, the CDR3 is TGTGCCAGCAGCGTGGACAGGTTAGAGACCCAGTACTTC. Its translation is CASSVDRLETQYF.